What follows is one TCR beta chain and its context. Its antigen is not known. Germline V gene sequence: CDR1 SGHNT, CDR2 YYREEE (reference sequence). The V end lost 4 bases, the J end lost 6 bases, and 15 bases lay between the germline ends. The CDR3 totals 14 residues. This specimen comes from a study of OX40 agonist ivuxolimab in advanced cancers. Overall study context: Patients received ivuxolimab, an agonistic anti-OX40 (CD134) antibody. General study points: At 0.1 to 3.0 mg/kg and by week 6, CD4+ and CD8+ T cells in the blood had expanded clonally. Partial responders at 0.1-3.0 mg/kg had among the lowest clonal expansion.

Clones were read by immunoSEQ multiplex PCR, and TCRdb kept only the in-frame ones, dropping some. The table includes fewer than 55,000 clones, around 87% detected once. The clonotype comes from an adult with an advanced solid tumor such as melanoma, head and neck, liver or kidney cancer. The sample in question was CD4+ or CD8+ T cells sorted from blood, obtained in a trial of the OX40 agonist ivuxolimab. The chain joins TRBV5-4 to TRBJ2-3; D is possibly TRBD1 (5 bases). CDR3 DNA sequence: TGTGCCAGCAGCCACCAGAGGTCAGGGGATACGCAGTATTTT. It yields the protein CASSHQRSGDTQYF.